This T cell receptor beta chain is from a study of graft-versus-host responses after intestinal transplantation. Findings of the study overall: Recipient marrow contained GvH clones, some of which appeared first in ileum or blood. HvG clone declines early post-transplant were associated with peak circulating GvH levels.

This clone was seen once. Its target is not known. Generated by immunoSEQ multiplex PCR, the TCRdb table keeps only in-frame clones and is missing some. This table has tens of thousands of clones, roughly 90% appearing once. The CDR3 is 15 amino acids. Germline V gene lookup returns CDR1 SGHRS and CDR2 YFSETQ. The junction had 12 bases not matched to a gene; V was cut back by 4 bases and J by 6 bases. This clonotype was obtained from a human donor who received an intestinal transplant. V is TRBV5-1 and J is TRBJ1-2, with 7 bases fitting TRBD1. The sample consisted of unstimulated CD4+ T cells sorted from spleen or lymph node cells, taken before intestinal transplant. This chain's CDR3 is CASSHLTGQGDGYTF. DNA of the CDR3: TGCGCCAGCAGCCACCTGACAGGGCAGGGGGATGGCTACACCTTC.